Below are 7 T cell receptor beta chains sequenced from a single sample in a study of T cells in Graves' hyperthyroidism and ophthalmopathy. Regions amplified from RNA transcripts were the TCR beta CDR3 regions. During a first-round RT-PCR of the TCR CDR3, the HTBI primer set was used. Each CDR3 protein is one row after TCRdb ran MiXCR on the multiplex PCR reads. This table has some 300,000 distinct CDR3 sequences, roughly 17% appearing once. What was sequenced was blood. These receptors all come from a young man with Graves' hyperthyroidism.

This clonotype was observed a few times. This chain connects TRBV5-4 to TRBJ2-1; 10 positions match TRBD2. Germline CDR1 reads SGHNT; CDR2 reads YYREEE (reference sequence). The CDR3 sequence is 15 residues long. V shed 5 bases and J 8 bases; nucleotides not matched to a gene: 10. The CDR3 bases are TGTGCCAGCAGTCACGCCCGCGGGACTAGCGATGAGCAGTTCTTC. Its translation is CASSHARGTSDEQFF.

This clonotype was seen many times. The gene calls are TRBV20-1 and TRBJ2-2; 9 bases map to TRBD2. The ends lost 1 base at V and 6 bases at J; junction bases unmatched: 6. Germline V CDR1 and CDR2: DFQATT, SNEGSKA (reference sequence). The CDR3 contains 15 residues. CDR3 coding DNA: TGCAGTGCTAGAGGCCCCAGCGGGAGGCCCGGGGAGCTGTTTTTT. This sequence encodes CSARGPSGRPGELFF.

This clonotype was detected many times. The V call is TRBV7-9, the J call TRBJ2-7; 7 nucleotides match TRBD1. Germline assignment: CDR1 SEHNR and CDR2 FQNEAQ (reference sequence). V shed 1 base, J shed 5 bases, and the junction held 5 bases outside the gene matches. The CDR3 loop spans 14 amino acids. The CDR3 region has the DNA TGTGCCAGCAGCTTAGAGACAGGGATAGACGAGCAGTACTTC. Translating it yields CASSLETGIDEQYF.

This clonotype was found many times. The genes are TRBV28 and TRBJ2-3; 12 nucleotides agree with TRBD2. With V trimmed by 4 bases and J by 4 bases, 6 bases remained unmatched. This CDR3 region has 16 residues. Germline assignment: CDR1 MDHEN and CDR2 SYDVKM. The CDR3, as DNA: TGTGCCAGCAGTTGGCCACTAGCGGGAGGACCAGATACGCAGTATTTT. Encoded protein: CASSWPLAGGPDTQYF.

This clonotype was found many times. This chain links TRBV27 with TRBJ1-2; D perhaps matches TRBD1 (5 bases). Trimming removed 3 bases at V and 6 bases at J, with 17 bases between. The germline CDR1 and CDR2 sequences are MNHEY and SMNVEV (reference sequence). CDR3 length: 15 residues. CDR3 nucleotides: TGTGCCAGCAGTTTTACCCCCCAGGGATTTCATGGCTACACCTTC. Translated, it gives CASSFTPQGFHGYTF.

This chain uses TRBV12-3 or TRBV12-4 with TRBJ1-3, with D possibly being TRBD1 (5 bases). Between the trimmed V and J ends, which lost 4 bases and 4 bases, there was a span of 20 bases. This CDR3 region has 17 residues. Here the CDR3 reads CASSSRDDPLFGNTIYF. CDR3 nucleotide sequence: TGTGCCAGCAGTTCCCGGGACGACCCCCTATTCGGAAACACCATATATTTT.

This clonotype was seen a few times. The V and J genes are TRBV10-3 and TRBJ2-7; 9 positions match TRBD1. There are 15 residues in the CDR3. The ends lost 2 bases at V and 3 bases at J; junction bases unmatched: 5. Per germline, CDR1 ENHRY and CDR2 SYGVKD. The CDR3, as DNA: TGTGCCATCAGTGAGGGGACAGGGAAAGACTACGAGCAGTACTTC. Translating it yields CAISEGTGKDYEQYF.